The 30 T cell receptor beta chains reported below all come from one sample, sequenced in a study of STAT5B mutations in CD4+ large granular lymphocyte leukemia. Measured with immunoSEQ multiplex PCR; TCRdb has only the in-frame clones, and not every one. The table records almost 30,000 clones, approximately 80% of them present only once. Material: CD4+ T cells from blood buffy coats. The receptor source for this set is a human donor in good health.

The V and J genes are TRBV5-4 and TRBJ1-2, with 7 bases fitting TRBD1. Germline V lookup: CDR1 SGHNT, CDR2 YYREEE (reference sequence). This CDR3 has 13 residues. V trimming: 4 bases; J trimming: 6 bases; junction bases outside the gene matches: 6. The CDR3 DNA is TGTGCCAGCAGCATAACAGGGGACCATGGCTACACCTTC. This encodes CASSITGDHGYTF. Filled out from reference TRBV5-4 and TRBJ1-2, the complete variable domain reads ETGVTQSPTHLIKTRGQQVTLRCSSQSGHNTVSWYQQALGQGPQFIFQYYREEENGRGNFPPRFSGLQFPNYSSELNVNALELDDSALYLCASSITGDHGYTFGSGTRLTVV.

The chain is built from TRBV7-2 and TRBJ2-5, with 11 bases aligning to TRBD2. After removal of 4 bases from V and 4 bases from J, the junction contained 5 bases not matched to a gene. The CDR3 is made up of 15 amino acids. Germline values: CDR1 SGHTA, CDR2 FQGNSA. As DNA, the CDR3 is TGTGCCAGCAGCTCCACTAGCGGGGGAGGAGAGACCCAGTACTTC. The encoded protein is CASSSTSGGGETQYF.

This clone was seen once. The gene calls are TRBV21-1 and TRBJ2-5. TRBV21-1 is noted as a pseudogene. The CDR3 length is 14 residues. The CDR3 DNA reads as TGTGCCAGCAGCCTCTGGGGTATCCAAGAGACCCAGTACTTC. This sequence encodes CASSLWGIQETQYF.

The chain is built from TRBV4-3 and TRBJ2-5; 16 bases line up with TRBD2. V trimming: 4 bases; J trimming: 1 base; junction bases outside the gene matches: 6. The CDR3 has 18 residues. Germline values: CDR1 LGHNA, CDR2 YSLEER. The CDR3 region is CASSPGLAGGTSQETQYF. In DNA, the CDR3 is TGCGCCAGCAGCCCGGGACTAGCGGGGGGGACGTCCCAAGAGACCCAGTACTTC.

The chain combines TRBV7-2 with TRBJ1-5; tentatively, D is TRBD1 (6 bases). Trimming removed 0 bases from V and 6 bases from J, with 6 bases in between. This CDR3 contains 13 residues. Germline V CDR1 and CDR2: SGHTA, FQGNSA. The CDR3 loop reads CASSLAGGQPQHF. The CDR3 region has the DNA TGTGCCAGCAGCTTAGCAGGGGGTCAGCCCCAGCATTTT.

This chain joins TRBV9 and TRBJ2-5; 8 bases agree with TRBD1. Germline values: CDR1 SGDLS, CDR2 YYNGEE. V trimming: 3 bases; J trimming: 3 bases; junction bases outside the gene matches: 4. CDR3 size: 14 residues. Here the CDR3 reads CASSGQGHKETQYF. The CDR3 DNA reads TGTGCCAGCAGCGGACAGGGGCACAAAGAGACCCAGTACTTC.

This clone was seen a single time. The chain couples TRBV5-1 to TRBJ2-7, with 7 bases identical to TRBD1. CDR1 and CDR2 from the germline V gene are SGHRS and YFSETQ. CDR3 size: 14 residues. V dropped 2 bases and J dropped 6; count of bases not matched to a gene: 8. The CDR3 DNA is TGCGCCAGCAGCTTAACCGGGACAGCTATCGAGCAGTACTTC. Amino acids: CASSLTGTAIEQYF.

The genes are TRBV7-2 and TRBJ2-7, with 11 nucleotides matching TRBD1. In germline, CDR1 is SGHTA, CDR2 FQGNSA. This CDR3 has 15 residues. Trimming took 6 bases from V and 4 from J; bases not matched to a gene: 8. This CDR3 is CASSYRTGGLYEQYF. The CDR3 DNA reads TGTGCCAGCAGTTATAGGACAGGGGGCTTATACGAGCAGTACTTC. The entire variable domain, with the rest obtained from reference TRBV7-2 and TRBJ2-7, is as follows: GAGVSQSPSNKVTEKGKDVELRCDPISGHTALYWYRQSLGQGLEFLIYFQGNSAPDKSGLPSDRFSAERTGGSVSTLTIQRTQQEDSAVYLCASSYRTGGLYEQYFGPGTRLTVT.

This rearrangement joins TRBV10-1 to TRBJ1-6; D ambiguous. The CDR3 spans 12 residues. V was pared by 1 base and J by 9 bases, with 4 bases between. Germline V lookup: CDR1 WNHNN, CDR2 SYGVQD (reference sequence). CDR3 coding DNA: TGCGCCAGCAGTGAGTTCGCTTCACCCCTCCACTTT. It encodes CASSEFASPLHF.

The V and J genes are TRBV27 and TRBJ1-4; no reliable D call. Germline lookup yields CDR1 MNHEY and CDR2 SMNVEV (reference sequence). The CDR3 spans 16 residues. V lost 9 bases, J lost 5 bases, and 22 bases lay in between. CDR3 protein: CARVWGPRHQNEKLFF. The CDR3 DNA reads as TGTGCCAGAGTTTGGGGTCCGAGACACCAGAATGAAAAACTGTTTTTT. The complete variable domain, with remaining parts taken from reference TRBV27 and TRBJ1-4, reads EAQVTQNPRYLITVTGKKLTVTCSQNMNHEYMSWYRQDPGLGLRQIYYSMNVEVTDKGDVPEGYKVSRKEKRNFPLILESPSPNQTSLYFCARVWGPRHQNEKLFFGSGTQLSVL.

The chain links TRBV29-1 to TRBJ1-1; D is undetermined. The CDR3 is 13 amino acids. The ends were cut back, 0 bases at V and 7 bases at J, with 12 bases in the middle. From germline, CDR1 is SQVTM and CDR2 ANQGSEA. CDR3 sequence: CSVEDVGSREAFF. CDR3 nucleotide sequence: TGCAGCGTTGAAGATGTGGGTAGCCGTGAAGCTTTCTTT.

The chain links TRBV20-1 to TRBJ2-7; TRBD1 or TRBD2 may be the D gene (5 bases each). In germline, CDR1 is DFQATT, CDR2 SNEGSKA (reference sequence). V lost 7 bases to trimming and J lost 2 bases, with 9 bases between them. The CDR3 runs 11 residues. The CDR3 bases are TGCAGTGGGGGGAGCGCCTACGAGCAGTACGTC. This gives the protein CSGGSAYEQYV.

This clone appeared a single time. This rearrangement joins TRBV12-5 to TRBJ1-1, with D unclear. This CDR3 has 13 residues. V lost 2 bases and J lost 4, with 8 bases in between. The V gene's germline CDR1 is LGHNT and CDR2 FRNRAP. The CDR3 DNA follows: TGTGCTAGTGGTTTGTCGGGTGGCACTGAAGCTTTCTTT. It encodes CASGLSGGTEAFF.

This clone occurred once. This chain links TRBV7-2 with TRBJ2-5, with 8 bases matching TRBD2. Germline V lookup: CDR1 SGHTA, CDR2 FQGNSA. The CDR3 covers 17 residues. Trimming took 3 bases from V and 1 from J; bases not matched to a gene: 10. The chain's CDR3 is CASSLTGTRALQETQYF. The CDR3 DNA reads TGTGCCAGCAGCTTGACCGGGACTAGAGCCCTCCAAGAGACCCAGTACTTC.

The gene calls are TRBV6-1 and TRBJ2-5, with D possibly being TRBD1 (6 bases). Germline lookup yields CDR1 MNHNS and CDR2 SASEGT. Trimming cost V 7 bases and J 1 base, with 16 bases left between them. CDR3 size: 15 residues. For the CDR3, the DNA is TGTGCCAGCACCCTAGCAGGGGAGACCCAAGAGACCCAGTACTTC. This sequence encodes CASTLAGETQETQYF.

The chain couples TRBV7-9 to TRBJ2-3; 9 positions match TRBD2. Germline V lookup: CDR1 SEHNR, CDR2 FQNEAQ (reference sequence). This CDR3 has 17 amino acids. V was pared by 6 bases and J by 1 base, with 11 bases of the junction left unmatched. CDR3 nucleotide sequence: TGTGCCAGCAGACGAGAGCGTCTAGCGGGGCGCACAGATACGCAGTATTTT. Translated, it gives CASRRERLAGRTDTQYF.

The chain uses TRBV6-6 and TRBJ1-5; 10 nucleotides align to TRBD1. CDR3 length equals 15 residues. Germline lookup yields CDR1 MNHNY and CDR2 SVGAGI (reference sequence). Trimming took 6 bases from V and 7 from J; bases not matched to a gene: 9. CDR3 DNA sequence: TGTGCCAGCAGCCCCACGGGACAGGGGATCCAGCCCCAGCATTTT. Protein product: CASSPTGQGIQPQHF.

The chain combines TRBV2 with TRBJ1-5; D is undetermined. The CDR3 runs to 13 residues. V was cut by 6 bases and J by 5 bases, with 11 bases left in between. Germline loops: CDR1 SNHLY, CDR2 FYNNEI. The DNA for the CDR3 is TGTGCCAGCAGGGGAAATATGGATCAGCCCCAGCATTTT. The encoded protein is CASRGNMDQPQHF. The variable domain in full, with the rest retrieved from reference TRBV2 and TRBJ1-5, is EPEVTQTPSHQVTQMGQEVILRCVPISNHLYFYWYRQILGQKVEFLVSFYNNEISEKSEIFDDQFSVERPDGSNFTLKIRSTKLEDSAMYFCASRGNMDQPQHFGDGTRLSIL.

This clone was seen only a few times. This chain's CDR3 is CASSTGSTSSYEQYF. The CDR3 DNA reads as TGTGCCAGTAGTACTGGTTCTACTAGCTCCTACGAGCAGTACTTC. The chain is built from TRBV19 and TRBJ2-7, with D perhaps matching TRBD2 (5 bases). Germline values: CDR1 LNHDA, CDR2 SQIVND (reference sequence). V was shortened by 4 bases and J by 0 bases, with 13 bases between the two germline ends. There are 15 residues in the CDR3.

In its sample, this clone was seen once. At one boundary the junction diverges from the germline segment, which might be a read error. The chain has TRBV18 and TRBJ1-1; perhaps TRBD1 as D (6 bases). Germline V CDR1 and CDR2: KGHSH, LQKENI. The CDR3 is 15 amino acids. The DNA for the CDR3 is TGTGCCAGCTCGCCACCCGGGACACTGAACACTGAAGCTTTCTTT. The encoded protein is CASSPPGTLNTEAFF.

The rearrangement joins TRBV11-2 to TRBJ2-5, with 7 nucleotides matching TRBD1. The length of the CDR3 is 15 residues. V dropped 5 bases and J dropped 2; count of bases not matched to a gene: 8. CDR1 SGHAT and CDR2 FQNNGV come from the germline V gene. CDR3 in DNA: TGTGCCAGCAGCCCCGGGGACAGAAAACAAGAGACCCAGTACTTC. Its translation: CASSPGDRKQETQYF.

The chain combines TRBV2 with TRBJ2-5, with 8 bases fitting TRBD2. The trim removed 11 bases at V and 4 bases at J, leaving 6 bases unmatched. There are 12 residues in the CDR3. The germline CDR1 and CDR2 sequences are SNHLY and FYNNEI. This chain's CDR3 is CAGRGGPETQYF. The CDR3 region has the DNA TGTGCCGGACGGGGGGGCCCAGAGACCCAGTACTTC.

The rearrangement links TRBV7-2 to TRBJ1-2; D possibly corresponds to TRBD1 (5 bases). CDR1 SGHTA and CDR2 FQGNSA come from the germline V gene. Trimming took off 6 bases at V and 4 bases at J, with 21 bases between the two ends. The CDR3 length is 16 residues. This CDR3 reads CASRTSGGGDRYGYTF. The CDR3 DNA reads as TGTGCCAGCAGAACCTCCGGGGGTGGGGACCGCTATGGCTACACCTTC.

Written as DNA, the CDR3 is TGCGCCAGCAGCTTGGGGGCGGGTCACACTGAAGCTTTCTTT. Its protein product is CASSLGAGHTEAFF. The J gene is TRBJ1-1, the V gene TRBV5-1; D remains ambiguous. Germline CDR1 reads SGHRS; CDR2 reads YFSETQ. The CDR3 runs to 14 residues. The V end lost 0 bases, the J end lost 3 bases, and 9 bases lay between the germline ends.

V is TRBV6-1 and J is TRBJ2-7, with D maybe TRBD2 (7 bases). In germline, CDR1 is MNHNS, CDR2 SASEGT. Trimming stripped 6 bases from V and 6 bases from J, with 15 bases between. The CDR3 is 13 amino acids. The CDR3 region has the DNA TGTGCCAGCAGCGCGGGGGCTAGGACCGAGCAGTACTTC. Translated: CASSAGARTEQYF.

V usage is TRBV5-1 and J usage is TRBJ2-1; 14 bases map to TRBD2. V dropped 2 bases and J dropped 9; count of bases not matched to a gene: 7. Germline loops: CDR1 SGHRS, CDR2 YFSETQ. The CDR3 is made up of 16 amino acids. In DNA, the CDR3 is TGCGCCAGCAGCTTTTCCGGGACTAGCGGGGGTGGTGAGCAGTTCTTC. This translates into CASSFSGTSGGGEQFF.

V usage is TRBV6-1 and J usage is TRBJ1-2; 7 positions match TRBD1. V dropped 0 bases and J dropped 3; count of bases not matched to a gene: 4. Germline V gene lookup returns CDR1 MNHNS and CDR2 SASEGT. The CDR3 has 15 residues. CDR3 sequence (DNA): TGTGCCAGCAGTGAAGCGCAGGGGGTTTACTATGGCTACACCTTC. Amino acids: CASSEAQGVYYGYTF.

J is TRBJ2-7 and V is TRBV9, with D perhaps matching TRBD1 (6 bases). Trimming stripped 1 base from V and 2 bases from J, with 10 bases between. The CDR3 covers 14 residues. Germline loops: CDR1 SGDLS, CDR2 YYNGEE. CDR3 residues: CASSVRQETYEQYF. The CDR3 region has the DNA TGTGCCAGCAGCGTAAGACAGGAGACCTACGAGCAGTACTTC.

Only a few counts were recorded for this clone. CDR3 protein: CASSPGQGKDQPQHF. CDR3 sequence (DNA): TGTGCCAGCAGCCCTGGACAGGGTAAGGATCAGCCCCAGCATTTT. This chain links TRBV7-2 with TRBJ1-5, with TRBD1 matching 8 bases. The CDR3 has 15 residues. The germline V gene encodes CDR1 SGHTA and CDR2 FQGNSA. Trimming took 5 bases from V and 5 from J; bases not matched to a gene: 8.

This clone was seen a handful of times. The rearrangement links TRBV5-1 to TRBJ2-2, with D possibly being TRBD1 (6 bases). Per the germline V gene, CDR1 is SGHRS and CDR2 is YFSETQ. Trimming shortened V by 3 bases and J by 4 bases, and 16 bases separated the two germline ends. The CDR3 length is 16 residues. CDR3 loop: CASSSRGRGTTGELFF. In nucleotides, the CDR3 is TGCGCCAGCAGCTCTCGGGGCAGGGGAACCACCGGGGAGCTGTTTTTT.